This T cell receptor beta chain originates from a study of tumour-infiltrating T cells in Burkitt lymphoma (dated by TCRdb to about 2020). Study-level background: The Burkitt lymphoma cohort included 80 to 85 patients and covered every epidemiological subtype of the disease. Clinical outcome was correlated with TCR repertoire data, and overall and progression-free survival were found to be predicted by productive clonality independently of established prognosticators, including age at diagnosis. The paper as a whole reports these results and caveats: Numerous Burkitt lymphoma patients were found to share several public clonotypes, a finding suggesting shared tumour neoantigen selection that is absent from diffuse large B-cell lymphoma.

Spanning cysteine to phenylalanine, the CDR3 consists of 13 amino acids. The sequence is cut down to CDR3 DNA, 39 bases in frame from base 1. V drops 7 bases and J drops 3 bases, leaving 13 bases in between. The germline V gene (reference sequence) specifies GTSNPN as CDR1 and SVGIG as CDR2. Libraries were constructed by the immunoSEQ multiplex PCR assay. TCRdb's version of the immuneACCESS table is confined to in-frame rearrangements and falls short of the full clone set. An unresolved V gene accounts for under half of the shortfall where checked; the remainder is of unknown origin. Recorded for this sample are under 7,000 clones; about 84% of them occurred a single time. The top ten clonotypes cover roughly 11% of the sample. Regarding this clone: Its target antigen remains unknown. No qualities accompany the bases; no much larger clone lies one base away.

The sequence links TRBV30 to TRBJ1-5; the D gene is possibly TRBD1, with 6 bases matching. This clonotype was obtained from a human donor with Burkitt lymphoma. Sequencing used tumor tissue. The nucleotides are TGTGCCTTTGAATCAGGGGCCAATCAGCCCCAGCATTTT. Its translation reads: CAFESGANQPQHF. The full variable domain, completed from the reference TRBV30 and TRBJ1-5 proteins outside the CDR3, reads SQTIHQWPATLVQPVGSPLSLECTVEGTSNPNLYWYRQAAGRGLQLLFYSVGIGQISSEVPQNLSASRPQDRQFILSSKKLLLSDSGFYLCAFESGANQPQHFGDGTRLSIL.